These T cell receptor beta chains were read from a single sample in a study of Graves' ophthalmopathy and Graves' hyperthyroidism. TCRdb re-called the multiplex PCR reads through MiXCR, storing one row per CDR3 protein. Altogether roughly 700,000 distinct CDR3 sequences are present, 35% to 50% being singletons, with the ten largest covering 40% to 55%. Material: peripheral blood. The receptors originated from an adult man with Graves' ophthalmopathy. The CDR3 runs from the conserved cysteine through the conserved F or W. Each record gives: D gene, CDR3 length, clone size, V gene, J gene, CDR3 protein, CDR3 DNA. A D gene is named only where the DNA matches it firmly. Rows may omit the clone size; those that give it use once, few, many or a size class.

.	15	.	TRBV6-5	TRBJ1-1	CASSYRWGGHTEAFF	TGTGCCAGCAGTTACAGGTGGGGGGGGCACACTGAAGCTTTCTTT
.	14	.	TRBV6-1	TRBJ2-2	CASRGRAHTGELFF	TGTGCCAGCAGGGGCAGGGCACACACCGGGGAGCTGTTTTTT
.	14	.	TRBV20-1	TRBJ2-1	CSASGSGHYNEQFF	TGCAGTGCTAGTGGGAGCGGACACTACAATGAGCAGTTCTTC
.	12	.	TRBV4-1	TRBJ2-7	CASSQQAGEQYF	TGCGCCAGCAGCCAGCAAGCCGGCGAGCAGTACTTC
.	16	few	TRBV20-1	TRBJ1-3	CSAKNPGQPSGNTIYF	TGCAGTGCTAAAAATCCGGGACAACCCTCTGGAAACACCATATATTTT
.	15	.	TRBV24-1	TRBJ2-7	CASSLSEDLRDEQYF	TGTGCCAGCAGTTTATCGGAGGACTTACGAGACGAGCAGTACTTC
.	13	many	TRBV7-9	TRBJ1-2	CMVSGGMDYGYTF	TGTATGGTCTCTGGGGGCATGGACTATGGCTACACCTTC
TRBD2	15	.	TRBV7-8	TRBJ2-7	CASSSRAGSHYEQYF	TGTGCCAGCAGCTCAAGAGCGGGATCCCACTACGAGCAGTACTTC
.	14	.	TRBV2	TRBJ2-2	CASSEKANTGELFF	TGTGCCAGCAGTGAAAAGGCGAACACCGGGGAGCTGTTTTTT
TRBD1	14	.	TRBV2	TRBJ2-5	CASKGGQRYETQYF	TGTGCCAGCAAAGGGGGACAGAGGTATGAGACCCAGTACTTC
.	15	few	TRBV7-2	TRBJ2-2	CASSSRGRSTGELFF	TGTGCCAGCAGCTCGAGGGGTAGGAGCACCGGGGAGCTGTTTTTT
TRBD2	17	.	TRBV7-2	TRBJ2-7	CASESRLAGEWFNEQYF	TGTGCCAGCGAGTCCCGACTAGCGGGAGAGTGGTTTAACGAGCAGTACTTC
TRBD2	15	.	TRBV15	TRBJ2-7	CATSRVAGGPYEQYF	TGTGCCACCAGCCGAGTAGCGGGAGGCCCCTACGAGCAGTACTTC
.	14	many	TRBV29-1	TRBJ1-4	CSVGTGTVNEKLFF	TGCAGCGTAGGGACCGGGACGGTGAATGAAAAACTGTTTTTT
.	16	.	TRBV29-1	TRBJ1-1	CSVRQNRDFAGTEAFF	TGCAGCGTCAGACAAAACCGGGATTTCGCGGGCACTGAAGCTTTCTTT
.	13	.	TRBV29-1	TRBJ1-1	CSVGEGDNTEAFF	TGCAGCGTTGGGGAAGGGGACAACACTGAAGCTTTCTTT
.	15	many	TRBV24-1	TRBJ1-2	CATSDPGQAVEGYTF	TGTGCCACCAGTGACCCCGGGCAGGCGGTTGAGGGCTACACCTTC
.	14	few	TRBV9	TRBJ1-4	CASTPAPGDEKLFF	TGTGCCAGCACCCCGGCCCCGGGAGATGAAAAACTGTTTTTT
.	13	many	TRBV29-1	TRBJ1-1	CSVETGINTEAFF	TGCAGCGTTGAAACAGGGATCAACACTGAAGCTTTCTTT
TRBD2	13	.	TRBV29-1	TRBJ2-1	CSVFLAGVGEQFF	TGCAGCGTTTTCCTAGCGGGAGTGGGTGAGCAGTTCTTC
.	14	many	TRBV19	TRBJ1-1	CASRLDSMNTEAFF	TGTGCCAGTAGACTCGACAGTATGAACACTGAAGCTTTCTTT
.	15	many	TRBV7-2	TRBJ1-6	CASSLPDGYNSPLHF	TGTGCCAGCAGCTTACCCGACGGCTATAATTCACCCCTCCACTTT
TRBD2	15	few	TRBV20-1	TRBJ2-7	CSARTGLAGDWEQYF	TGCAGTGCTAGAACTGGACTAGCGGGAGATTGGGAGCAGTACTTC
.	14	many	TRBV15	TRBJ2-5	CATSRGPDPETQYF	TGTGCCACCAGCAGAGGCCCGGACCCAGAGACCCAGTACTTC
.	14	.	TRBV20-1	TRBJ2-7	CSASGPTSSYGQYF	TGCAGTGCCAGTGGACCCACGAGCTCCTACGGGCAGTACTTC